This T cell receptor beta chain was captured in a study of OX40 agonist ivuxolimab in advanced cancers. Looking at the study overall: Three dose-escalation patients had partial responses: one with hepatocellular carcinoma and two with cutaneous melanoma.

TCRdb's table, derived via immunoSEQ multiplex PCR, lists solely in-frame clones and lacks some. This sample yields approximately 68,000 clones, of which about 90% are seen a single time; about 4% belongs to the top ten. Comment on this clone: Antigen unknown.

V lost 2 bases, J lost 1 base, and 8 bases stayed unmatched. This CDR3 has 18 residues. Germline values: CDR1 MNHNS, CDR2 SASEGT. The study, taken as a whole, reports: Dose levels from 0.1 to 3.0 mg/kg saw CD4+ and CD8+ blood T cells expand clonally by week 6.

The specimen was CD4+ or CD8+ T cells sorted from blood, collected in a trial of the OX40 agonist ivuxolimab. This chain uses TRBV6-1 with TRBJ2-1; 10 bases agree with TRBD2. This receptor was obtained from an adult with an advanced solid tumor such as melanoma, head and neck, liver or kidney cancer. The CDR3 is CASSERSSGSNSYNEQFF. As DNA, the CDR3 is TGTGCCAGCAGTGAAAGGTCTAGCGGGAGTAATTCCTACAATGAGCAGTTCTTC.